These 13 T cell receptor beta chains were sequenced from one sample in a study of blood T cell repertoires in COVID-19. The method was immunoSEQ multiplex PCR; TCRdb's version includes in-frame clones alone and lacks a portion of them. The data contain tens of thousands of clones, around 90% of them seen just once; the ten biggest clones take up around 6.5%. Input material: peripheral blood. The origin of the receptors is an older man with active COVID-19.

This rearrangement joins TRBV9 to TRBJ1-1, with 8 bases matching TRBD1. The germline V gene encodes CDR1 SGDLS and CDR2 YYNGEE. V lost 4 bases, J lost 5 bases, and 10 bases stayed unmatched. The CDR3 sequence is 15 residues long. CDR3 coding DNA: TGTGCCAGCAGCCCGAGAGGACAGGGTGATACTGAAGCTTTCTTT. Amino acid sequence: CASSPRGQGDTEAFF.

The J gene is TRBJ1-1, the V gene TRBV5-6, with 8 bases identical to TRBD1. This CDR3 is 14 amino acids long. From germline, CDR1 is SGHDT and CDR2 YYEEEE. J lost 3 bases, V lost 4 bases, and 5 bases had no gene match. CDR3 sequence (DNA): TGTGCCAGCAGCACGGACAGGGTAGACACTGAAGCTTTCTTT. It codes for CASSTDRVDTEAFF. The entire variable domain, with the rest obtained from reference TRBV5-6 and TRBJ1-1, is as follows: DAGVTQSPTHLIKTRGQQVTLRCSPKSGHDTVSWYQQALGQGPQFIFQYYEEEERQRGNFPDRFSGHQFPNYSSELNVNALLLGDSALYLCASSTDRVDTEAFFGQGTRLTVV.

The V and J genes are TRBV27 and TRBJ2-7; D is unresolved. The CDR3 has 15 amino acids. Germline V gene lookup returns CDR1 MNHEY and CDR2 SMNVEV (reference sequence). The germline V and J ends were trimmed by 0 bases and 3 bases, with 12 bases remaining between them. CDR3 bases: TGTGCCAGCAGTTTATCGGCACAGCAAAACTACGAGCAGTACTTC. Translating it yields CASSLSAQQNYEQYF.

The rearrangement joins TRBV10-2 to TRBJ2-1, with 11 bases lining up with TRBD2. Germline CDR1 WSHSY, CDR2 SAAADI. This CDR3 spans 17 amino acids. Trimming cost V 4 bases and J 3 bases; bases outside gene matches: 8. The CDR3 nucleotides are TGCGCCAGCAGTGTGATTAGCGGGGGGGCCAACTACAATGAGCAGTTCTTC. Translating it yields CASSVISGGANYNEQFF.

V and J are TRBV10-1 and TRBJ2-7; 10 bases match TRBD2. Germline values: CDR1 WNHNN, CDR2 SYGVQD (reference sequence). This CDR3 region has 14 residues. V dropped 3 bases and J dropped 6; count of bases not matched to a gene: 5. The CDR3 sequence is CASSDLAGAGEQYF. The CDR3 DNA is TGCGCCAGCAGTGATCTAGCGGGGGCCGGCGAGCAGTACTTC.

The rearrangement joins TRBV7-6 to TRBJ2-1; 10 bases match TRBD1. Losses at the gene ends were 4 bases for V and 5 bases for J; bases not matched to a gene: 5. The CDR3 spans 15 residues. CDR1 and CDR2 (germline): SGHVS, FNYEAQ. The CDR3 region has the DNA TGTGCCAGCAGCTCGCCGGGACAGGGGAACAATGAGCAGTTCTTC. Translation: CASSSPGQGNNEQFF.

The rearrangement uses TRBV2 and TRBJ2-1; 10 bases are shared with TRBD1. This CDR3 contains 13 residues. Trimming took 8 bases from V and 8 from J; bases not matched to a gene: 6. Germline CDR1 is SNHLY and CDR2 is FYNNEI. CDR3 loop: CASSGQGFYEQFF. The CDR3 nucleotides are TGTGCCAGCTCGGGACAGGGGTTTTATGAGCAGTTCTTC.

V is TRBV5-1 and J is TRBJ2-3; possibly TRBD2 for D (6 bases). The CDR3 is 15 amino acids. Deletions cut 4 bases from V and 2 bases from J, with 14 bases between. Germline V gives CDR1 SGHRS, CDR2 YFSETQ. CDR3 coding DNA: TGCGCCAGCAGCCCGGGGGTTTCCTCCACAGATACGCAGTATTTT. Encoded protein: CASSPGVSSTDTQYF.

This chain uses TRBV5-6 with TRBJ1-5; D is uncertain. With 2 bases removed from V and 5 bases from J, the gap between germline ends came to 17 bases. The length of the CDR3 is 16 residues. The V gene's germline CDR1 is SGHDT and CDR2 YYEEEE. CDR3 residues: CASSFGYVPRDQPQHF. In nucleotides, the CDR3 is TGTGCCAGCAGCTTTGGGTACGTCCCTCGGGATCAGCCCCAGCATTTT.

The V and J genes are TRBV28 and TRBJ2-7; TRBD2 aligns across 8 bases. The CDR3 consists of 15 residues. V dropped 6 bases and J dropped 0; count of bases not matched to a gene: 7. Germline CDR1 and CDR2: MDHEN and SYDVKM. CDR3 sequence (DNA): TGTGCCAGCAGGCAAAGCGGGGGACGCTCCTACGAGCAGTACTTC. The encoded protein is CASRQSGGRSYEQYF.

The rearrangement links TRBV12-3 or TRBV12-4 to TRBJ2-2, with D tentatively TRBD2 (6 bases). The CDR3 runs to 12 residues. The ends were cut back, 6 bases at V and 8 bases at J, with 10 bases in the middle. The CDR3 nucleotides are TGTGCCAGCAGCCTAGCGAGGGGGGAGCTGTTTTTT. Translated, it gives CASSLARGELFF.

The chain couples TRBV7-2 to TRBJ2-3; 8 nucleotides match TRBD2. This CDR3 has 17 amino acids. Looked up from germline, CDR1 is SGHTA and CDR2 is FQGNSA. V dropped 5 bases and J dropped 0; count of bases not matched to a gene: 10. CDR3 sequence: CASSLPELAGSTDTQYF. CDR3 DNA sequence: TGTGCCAGCAGCCTCCCTGAGTTAGCGGGGAGCACAGATACGCAGTATTTT.

The rearrangement uses TRBV2 and TRBJ2-7; D possibly corresponds to TRBD1 (5 bases). V was clipped by 4 bases and J by 3 bases, with 7 bases between them. This CDR3 contains 12 residues. Germline V gene sequence: CDR1 SNHLY, CDR2 FYNNEI. CDR3 nucleotide sequence: TGTGCCAGCAGTGTCAGGGTCTACGAGCAGTACTTC. Its translation: CASSVRVYEQYF.